The rows below give T cell receptor beta chains drawn from one sample of a study of blood T cell repertoires in COVID-19. Profiled with immunoSEQ multiplex PCR; TCRdb holds only in-frame clones, not every one. The repertoire consists of about 83,000 clones, with around 83% occurring once and the leading ten covering 22%. Specimen: peripheral blood. The receptors derive from a woman older than 75 in a cohort sampled during active or convalescent COVID-19. CDR3s leave out the opening cysteine and the closing phenylalanine or tryptophan.

V gene	CDR3 protein
TRBV6-1	ASRESSGSQPYYGYT
TRBV18	ASSLQGGSYNEQF
TRBV6-6	ASSPGGHEQY
TRBV5-1	ASSPDGLGLNTEAF
TRBV5-1	ASSQHDRVPYGYT
TRBV27	ASRQTSNQPQH
TRBV2	ASSGGTSGSGEQF
TRBV28	ASSLTGGREKLF
TRBV29-1	SAYRGLGNTIY
TRBV7-9	ASSTRGLAGISHYNEQF
TRBV11-3	ASSSPRQGDYGYT
TRBV24-1	ATSGGTSGRGNTQY
TRBV10-3	AITFDRGNSPLH
TRBV15	ATSRDPQRGEAF
TRBV6-6	ASSRLAGAGELF
TRBV10-3	AISESGADRSGYT
TRBV28	ASSYTGLSYQPQH
TRBV5-5	ASSLEGLAGGPDTQY
TRBV4-1	ASSGVAGVIRELF
TRBV2	ASRGAQSNQPQH